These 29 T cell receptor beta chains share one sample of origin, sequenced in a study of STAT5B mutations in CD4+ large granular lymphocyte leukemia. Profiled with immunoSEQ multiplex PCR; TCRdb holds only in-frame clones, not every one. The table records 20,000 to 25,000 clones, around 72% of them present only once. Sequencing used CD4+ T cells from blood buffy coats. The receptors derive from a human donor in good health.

As DNA, the CDR3 is TGTGCCAGCAAATCAGTATCCCGCACAGATACGCAGTATTTT. Translation gives CASKSVSRTDTQYF. This chain joins TRBV6-5 and TRBJ2-3; no firm D call. Trimming cost V 7 bases and J 1 base, with 12 bases left between them. CDR3 length: 14 residues. The V gene's germline CDR1 is MNHEY and CDR2 SVGAGI.

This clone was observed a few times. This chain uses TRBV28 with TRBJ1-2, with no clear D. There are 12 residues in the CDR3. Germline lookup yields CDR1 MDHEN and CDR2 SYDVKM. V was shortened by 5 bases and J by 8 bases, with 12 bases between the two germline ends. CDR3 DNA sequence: TGTGCCAGCAGTACCCGCCAGACCGGCTACACCTTC. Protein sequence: CASSTRQTGYTF.

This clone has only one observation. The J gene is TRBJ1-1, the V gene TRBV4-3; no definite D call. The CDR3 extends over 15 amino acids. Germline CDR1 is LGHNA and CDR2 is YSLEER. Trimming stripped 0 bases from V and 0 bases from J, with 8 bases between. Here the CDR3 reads CASSQEAGMNTEAFF. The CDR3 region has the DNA TGCGCCAGCAGCCAAGAGGCAGGAATGAACACTGAAGCTTTCTTT.

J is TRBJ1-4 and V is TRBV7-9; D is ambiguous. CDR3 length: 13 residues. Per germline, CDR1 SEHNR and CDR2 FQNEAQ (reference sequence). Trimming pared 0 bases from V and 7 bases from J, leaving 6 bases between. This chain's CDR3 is CASSLAGGEKLFF. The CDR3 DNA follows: TGTGCCAGCAGCTTAGCGGGTGGTGAAAAACTGTTTTTT. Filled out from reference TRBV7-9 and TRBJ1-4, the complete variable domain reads DTGVSQNPRHKITKRGQNVTFRCDPISEHNRLYWYRQTLGQGPEFLTYFQNEAQLEKSRLLSDRFSAERPKGSFSTLEIQRTEQGDSAMYLCASSLAGGEKLFFGSGTQLSVL.

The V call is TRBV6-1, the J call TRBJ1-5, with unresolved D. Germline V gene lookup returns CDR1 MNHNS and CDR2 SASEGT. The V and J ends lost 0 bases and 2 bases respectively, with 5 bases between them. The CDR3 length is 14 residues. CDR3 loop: CASSEAGRNQPQHF. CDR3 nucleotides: TGTGCCAGCAGTGAAGCCGGGCGCAATCAGCCCCAGCATTTT.

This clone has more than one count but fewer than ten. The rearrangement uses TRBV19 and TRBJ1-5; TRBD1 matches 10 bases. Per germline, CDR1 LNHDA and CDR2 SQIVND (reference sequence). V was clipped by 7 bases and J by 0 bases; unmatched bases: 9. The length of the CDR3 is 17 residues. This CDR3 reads CASKPGQGTYSNQPQHF. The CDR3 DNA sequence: TGTGCCAGTAAACCGGGACAGGGGACATATAGCAATCAGCCCCAGCATTTT.

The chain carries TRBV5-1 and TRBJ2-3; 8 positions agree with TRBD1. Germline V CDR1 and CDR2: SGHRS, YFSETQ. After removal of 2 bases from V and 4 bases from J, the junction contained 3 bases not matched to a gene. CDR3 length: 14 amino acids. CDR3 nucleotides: TGCGCCAGCAGCTTCAGGGGGCGATCAGATACGCAGTATTTT. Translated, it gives CASSFRGRSDTQYF.

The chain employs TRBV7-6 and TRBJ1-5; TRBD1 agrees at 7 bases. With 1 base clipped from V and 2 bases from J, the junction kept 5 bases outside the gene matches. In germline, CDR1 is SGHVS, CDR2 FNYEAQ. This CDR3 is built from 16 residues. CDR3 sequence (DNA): TGTGCCAGCAGCTTAGGACAGGGCGGAGGCAATCAGCCCCAGCATTTT. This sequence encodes CASSLGQGGGNQPQHF.

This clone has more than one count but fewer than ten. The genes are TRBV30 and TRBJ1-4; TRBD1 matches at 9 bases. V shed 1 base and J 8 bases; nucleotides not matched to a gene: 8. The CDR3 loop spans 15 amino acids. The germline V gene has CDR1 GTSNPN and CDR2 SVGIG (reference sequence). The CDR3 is CAWSGGGTGNEKLFF. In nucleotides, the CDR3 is TGTGCCTGGAGTGGGGGCGGGACAGGGAACGAAAAACTGTTTTTT.

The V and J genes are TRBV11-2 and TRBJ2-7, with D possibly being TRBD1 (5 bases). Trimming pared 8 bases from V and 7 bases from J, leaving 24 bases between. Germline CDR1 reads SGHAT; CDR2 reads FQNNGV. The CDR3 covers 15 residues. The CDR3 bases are TGTGCCAGCCAACTCCTGCAGGGCACCCGTCGGGAGCAGTACTTC. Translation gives CASQLLQGTRREQYF.

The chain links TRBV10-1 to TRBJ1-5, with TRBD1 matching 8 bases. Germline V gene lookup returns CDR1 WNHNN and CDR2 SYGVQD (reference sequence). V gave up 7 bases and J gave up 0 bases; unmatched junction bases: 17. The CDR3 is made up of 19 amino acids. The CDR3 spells CASISTGGQGQNSNQPQHF. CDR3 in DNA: TGCGCCAGCATCTCGACGGGAGGACAGGGTCAGAATAGCAATCAGCCCCAGCATTTT.

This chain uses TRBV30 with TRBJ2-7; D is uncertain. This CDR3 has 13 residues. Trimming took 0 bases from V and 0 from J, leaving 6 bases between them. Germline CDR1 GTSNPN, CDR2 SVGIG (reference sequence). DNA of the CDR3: TGTGCCTGGAGTGTACGCAGCTCCTACGAGCAGTACTTC. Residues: CAWSVRSSYEQYF.

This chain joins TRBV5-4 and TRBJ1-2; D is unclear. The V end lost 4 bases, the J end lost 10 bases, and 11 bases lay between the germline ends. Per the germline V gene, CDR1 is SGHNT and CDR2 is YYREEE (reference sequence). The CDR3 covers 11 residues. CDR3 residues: CASSRFRAYTF. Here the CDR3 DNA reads TGTGCCAGCAGCCGATTCCGGGCCTACACCTTC.

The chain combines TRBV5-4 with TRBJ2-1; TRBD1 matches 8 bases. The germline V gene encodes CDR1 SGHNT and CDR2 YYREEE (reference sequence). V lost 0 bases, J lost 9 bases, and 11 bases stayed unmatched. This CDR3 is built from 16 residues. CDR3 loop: CASSLEGGTGVGEQFF. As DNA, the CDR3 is TGTGCCAGCAGCTTGGAAGGAGGGACAGGAGTAGGTGAGCAGTTCTTC.

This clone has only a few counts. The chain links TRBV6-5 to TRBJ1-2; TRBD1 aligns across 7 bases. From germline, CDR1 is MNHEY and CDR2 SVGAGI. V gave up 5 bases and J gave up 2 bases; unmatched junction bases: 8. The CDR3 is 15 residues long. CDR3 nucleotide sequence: TGTGCCAGCAGTCCGACGGGACAGACCAACTATGGCTACACCTTC. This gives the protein CASSPTGQTNYGYTF.

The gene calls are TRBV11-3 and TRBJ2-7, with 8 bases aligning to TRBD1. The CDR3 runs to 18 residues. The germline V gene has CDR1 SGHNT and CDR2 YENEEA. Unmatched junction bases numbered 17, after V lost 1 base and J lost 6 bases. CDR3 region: CASSLGFSWGQAMGEQYF. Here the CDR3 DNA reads TGTGCCAGCAGCTTAGGATTTTCTTGGGGACAGGCAATGGGCGAGCAGTACTTC.

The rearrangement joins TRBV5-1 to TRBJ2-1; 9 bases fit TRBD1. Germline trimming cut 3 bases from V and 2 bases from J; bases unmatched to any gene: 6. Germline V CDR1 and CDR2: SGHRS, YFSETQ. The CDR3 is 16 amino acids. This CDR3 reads CASSSSGQGPYNEQFF. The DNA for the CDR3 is TGCGCCAGCAGCTCCTCGGGACAGGGCCCCTACAATGAGCAGTTCTTC.

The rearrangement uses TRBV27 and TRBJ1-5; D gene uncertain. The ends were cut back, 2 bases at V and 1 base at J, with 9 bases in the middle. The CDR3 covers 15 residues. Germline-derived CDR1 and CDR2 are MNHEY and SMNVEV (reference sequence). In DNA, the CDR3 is TGTGCCAGCAGTTTAACCCTCAGCAGCAATCAGCCCCAGCATTTT. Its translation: CASSLTLSSNQPQHF.

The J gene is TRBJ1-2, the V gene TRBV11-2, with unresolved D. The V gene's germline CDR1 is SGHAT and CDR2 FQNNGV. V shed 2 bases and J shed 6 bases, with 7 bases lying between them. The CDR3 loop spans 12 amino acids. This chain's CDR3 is CASSLSGDGYTF. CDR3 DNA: TGTGCCAGCAGCTTAAGTGGAGATGGCTACACCTTC.

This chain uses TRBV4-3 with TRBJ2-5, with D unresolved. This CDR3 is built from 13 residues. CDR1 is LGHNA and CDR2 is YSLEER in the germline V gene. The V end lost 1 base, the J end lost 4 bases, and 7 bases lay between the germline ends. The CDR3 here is CASSQGNAETQYF. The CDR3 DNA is TGCGCCAGCAGCCAAGGAAACGCAGAGACCCAGTACTTC.

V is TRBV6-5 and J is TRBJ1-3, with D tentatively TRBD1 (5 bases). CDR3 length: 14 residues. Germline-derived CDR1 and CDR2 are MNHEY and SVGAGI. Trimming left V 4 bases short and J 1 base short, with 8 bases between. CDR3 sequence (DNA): TGTGCCAGCAGTTCGACAGTTTCTGGAAACACCATATATTTT. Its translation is CASSSTVSGNTIYF.

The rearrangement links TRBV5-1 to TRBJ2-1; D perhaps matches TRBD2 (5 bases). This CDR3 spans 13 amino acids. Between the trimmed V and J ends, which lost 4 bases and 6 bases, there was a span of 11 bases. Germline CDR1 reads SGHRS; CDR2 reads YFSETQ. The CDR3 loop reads CASSPYGVNEQFF. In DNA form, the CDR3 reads TGCGCCAGCAGCCCCTACGGGGTCAATGAGCAGTTCTTC. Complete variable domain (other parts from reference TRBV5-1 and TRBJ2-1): KAGVTQTPRYLIKTRGQQVTLSCSPISGHRSVSWYQQTPGQGLQFLFEYFSETQRNKGNFPGRFSGRQFSNSRSEMNVSTLELGDSALYLCASSPYGVNEQFFGPGTRLTVL.

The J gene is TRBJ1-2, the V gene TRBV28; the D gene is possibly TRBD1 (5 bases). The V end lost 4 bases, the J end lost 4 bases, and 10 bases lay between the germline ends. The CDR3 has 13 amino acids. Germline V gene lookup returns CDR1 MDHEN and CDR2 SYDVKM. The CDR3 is CASSSGPSYGYTF. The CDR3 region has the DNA TGTGCCAGCAGTTCGGGACCCAGCTATGGCTACACCTTC.

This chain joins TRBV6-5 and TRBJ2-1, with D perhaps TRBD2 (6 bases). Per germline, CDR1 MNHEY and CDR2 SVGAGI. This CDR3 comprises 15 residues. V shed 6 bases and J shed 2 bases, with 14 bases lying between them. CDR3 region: CASSPLAGTYNEQFF. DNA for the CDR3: TGTGCCAGCAGCCCCCTTGCGGGGACCTACAATGAGCAGTTCTTC.

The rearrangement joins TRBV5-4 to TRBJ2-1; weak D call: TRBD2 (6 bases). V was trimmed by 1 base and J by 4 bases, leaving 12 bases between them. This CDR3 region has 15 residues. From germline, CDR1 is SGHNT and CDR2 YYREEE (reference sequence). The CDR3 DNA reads TGTGCCAGCAGCTTGTCATCGGCGGGGTACAATGAGCAGTTCTTC. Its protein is CASSLSSAGYNEQFF.

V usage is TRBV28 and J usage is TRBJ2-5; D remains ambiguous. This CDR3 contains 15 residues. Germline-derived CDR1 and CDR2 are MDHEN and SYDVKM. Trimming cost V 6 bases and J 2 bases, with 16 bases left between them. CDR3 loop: CASRSPGSFQETQYF. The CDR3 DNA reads TGTGCCAGCAGGTCCCCCGGATCATTTCAAGAGACCCAGTACTTC.

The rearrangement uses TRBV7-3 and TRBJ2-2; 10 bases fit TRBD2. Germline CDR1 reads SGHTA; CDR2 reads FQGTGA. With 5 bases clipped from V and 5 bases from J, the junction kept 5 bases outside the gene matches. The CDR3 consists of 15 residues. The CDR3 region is CASSPRSGGTGELFF. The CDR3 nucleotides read TGTGCCAGCAGCCCCCGTAGCGGGGGGACCGGGGAGCTGTTTTTT.

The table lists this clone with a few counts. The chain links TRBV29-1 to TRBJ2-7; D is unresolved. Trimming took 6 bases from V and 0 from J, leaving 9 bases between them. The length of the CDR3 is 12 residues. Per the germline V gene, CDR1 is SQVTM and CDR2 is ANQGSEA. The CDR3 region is CSVRSSSYEQYF. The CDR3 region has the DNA TGCAGCGTCCGGTCTAGCTCCTACGAGCAGTACTTC.

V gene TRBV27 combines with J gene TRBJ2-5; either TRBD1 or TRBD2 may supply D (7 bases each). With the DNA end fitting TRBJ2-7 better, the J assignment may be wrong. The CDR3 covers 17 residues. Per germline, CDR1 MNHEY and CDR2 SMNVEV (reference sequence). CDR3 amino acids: CASSLRPAQGTTYEQYF. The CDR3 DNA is TGTGCCAGCAGTTTACGCCCCGCACAGGGGACTACCTACGAGCAGTACTTC.